This passage covers 26 T cell receptor beta chains from one sample sequenced in a study of cytomegalovirus exposure and HLA in healthy donors. The PCR had 60 Vbeta and 13 Jbeta primers. The repertoire was sequenced with immunoSEQ multiplex PCR; TCRdb's copy has only in-frame clones and lacks some. This sample's clone table lists around 63,000 clones. The sequenced material came from PBMCs. All receptors derive from a young woman in good health and CMV-seronegative.

The rearrangement joins TRBV7-9 to TRBJ2-3; 8 bases are a match to TRBD2. Germline assignment: CDR1 SEHNR and CDR2 FQNEAQ (reference sequence). V was clipped by 3 bases and J by 0 bases; unmatched bases: 5. The length of the CDR3 is 16 residues. CDR3 sequence reads: CASSFRSGDSTDTQYF. CDR3 coding DNA: TGTGCCAGCAGCTTCCGTAGCGGGGATAGCACAGATACGCAGTATTTT.

The chain couples TRBV30 to TRBJ1-1; 7 bases line up with TRBD1. Germline V gives CDR1 GTSNPN, CDR2 SVGIG (reference sequence). The CDR3 is 13 amino acids. V shed 7 bases, J shed 1 base, and the junction held 6 bases outside the gene matches. Here the CDR3 reads CASSGTANTEAFF. The CDR3, as DNA: TGTGCCTCTTCCGGGACAGCGAACACTGAAGCTTTCTTT. Full variable domain (remainder filled in from reference TRBV30 and TRBJ1-1): SQTIHQWPATLVQPVGSPLSLECTVEGTSNPNLYWYRQAAGRGLQLLFYSVGIGQISSEVPQNLSASRPQDRQFILSSKKLLLSDSGFYLCASSGTANTEAFFGQGTRLTVV.

V and J are TRBV19 and TRBJ2-6; possibly TRBD1 for D (6 bases). The CDR3 totals 20 residues. The V gene's germline CDR1 is LNHDA and CDR2 SQIVND (reference sequence). V lost 5 bases to trimming and J lost 0 bases, with 23 bases between them. Written as DNA, the CDR3 is TGTGCCAGTAGTGACATACTCGGCAGGGGCGAGAGCTCTGGGGCCAACGTCCTGACTTTC. Translated, it gives CASSDILGRGESSGANVLTF.

V usage is TRBV7-3 and J usage is TRBJ2-6; D is perhaps TRBD2 (5 bases). The CDR3 contains 13 residues. The V gene's germline CDR1 is SGHTA and CDR2 FQGTGA. The V end was cut by 9 bases, the J end by 1 base, with 7 bases between. The DNA for the CDR3 is TGTGCCAGTAGGAGGTCTGGGGCCAACGTCCTGACTTTC. It codes for CASRRSGANVLTF. Looking up the rest from reference TRBV7-3 and TRBJ2-6 gives the full variable domain: GAGVSQTPSNKVTEKGKYVELRCDPISGHTALYWYRQSLGQGPEFLIYFQGTGAADDSGLPNDRFFAVRPEGSVSTLKIQRTERGDSAVYLCASRRSGANVLTFGAGSRLTVL.

This chain connects TRBV19 to TRBJ1-2; TRBD1 matches at 7 bases. V lost 3 bases and J lost 0; bases outside the gene matches: 4. The CDR3 sequence is 15 residues long. Germline V CDR1 and CDR2: LNHDA, SQIVND (reference sequence). The CDR3 DNA reads TGTGCCAGTAGTATGACCGGGACAGCTAACTATGGCTACACCTTC. Its translation is CASSMTGTANYGYTF. The whole variable domain, filled in from reference TRBV19 and TRBJ1-2, reads DGGITQSPKYLFRKEGQNVTLSCEQNLNHDAMYWYRQDPGQGLRLIYYSQIVNDFQKGDIAEGYSVSREKKESFPLTVTSAQKNPTAFYLCASSMTGTANYGYTFGSGTRLTVV.

The gene calls are TRBV6-1 and TRBJ1-2, with D unresolved. In germline, CDR1 is MNHNS, CDR2 SASEGT. Trimming removed 9 bases from V and 7 bases from J, with 15 bases in between. The CDR3 consists of 12 residues. The CDR3 DNA is TGTGCCAGTACCGGCCGAGGCGGTGGCTACACCTTC. Its protein product is CASTGRGGGYTF.

V is TRBV5-1 and J is TRBJ1-2, with 8 bases matching TRBD1. After removal of 1 base from V and 3 bases from J, the junction contained 8 bases not matched to a gene. This CDR3 is built from 16 residues. Germline V CDR1 and CDR2: SGHRS, YFSETQ. CDR3: CASSLLWTGNHYGYTF. The CDR3 region has the DNA TGCGCCAGCAGCTTGTTGTGGACAGGGAACCACTATGGCTACACCTTC. Complete variable domain (other parts from reference TRBV5-1 and TRBJ1-2): KAGVTQTPRYLIKTRGQQVTLSCSPISGHRSVSWYQQTPGQGLQFLFEYFSETQRNKGNFPGRFSGRQFSNSRSEMNVSTLELGDSALYLCASSLLWTGNHYGYTFGSGTRLTVV.

CDR3 sequence: CASSLGMGQAKDEQYF. CDR3 in DNA: TGTGCCAGCAGCCTTGGAATGGGACAGGCAAAGGACGAGCAGTACTTC. The chain is built from TRBV4-2 and TRBJ2-7; 8 bases align to TRBD1. CDR1 is LGHNA, CDR2 YNFKEQ, per germline. V lost 4 bases, J lost 5 bases, and 13 bases stayed unmatched. This CDR3 has 16 residues.

The J gene is TRBJ1-2, the V gene TRBV5-1; D remains ambiguous. Trimming took 4 bases from V and 8 from J, leaving 15 bases between them. This CDR3 region has 13 residues. Germline CDR1 reads SGHRS; CDR2 reads YFSETQ. CDR3: CASSVEGSRGYTF. CDR3 sequence (DNA): TGCGCCAGCAGCGTCGAAGGAAGCAGGGGCTACACCTTC.

V and J are TRBV9 and TRBJ1-2; unclear D gene. CDR1 is SGDLS and CDR2 is YYNGEE in the germline V gene. This CDR3 region has 13 residues. The V gene lost 0 bases and the J gene lost 0 bases, with 3 bases spanning the gap. The CDR3 reads CASSVVSNYGYTF. Here the CDR3 DNA reads TGTGCCAGCAGCGTAGTCTCTAACTATGGCTACACCTTC.

CDR3 sequence: CASSPPREAYEQYF. DNA of the CDR3: TGTGCCAGCAGTCCACCCCGGGAGGCCTACGAGCAGTACTTC. The chain couples TRBV27 to TRBJ2-7, with 7 bases that match TRBD2. The V segment lost 5 bases and the J segment 2 bases; nucleotides outside the gene matches: 6. The CDR3 loop spans 14 amino acids. CDR1 and CDR2 (germline): MNHEY, SMNVEV (reference sequence).

This chain connects TRBV18 to TRBJ2-7; tentatively, D is TRBD2 (6 bases). Germline loops: CDR1 KGHSH, CDR2 LQKENI. The V gene lost 3 bases and the J gene lost 1 base, with 19 bases spanning the gap. The CDR3 has 17 amino acids. The CDR3 reads CASSPVREVGASYEQYF. Written as DNA, the CDR3 is TGTGCCAGCTCACCGGTTAGGGAGGTCGGGGCGTCCTACGAGCAGTACTTC.

The chain recombines TRBV6-5 with TRBJ2-2; D uncertain. Germline V gene lookup returns CDR1 MNHEY and CDR2 SVGAGI. This CDR3 is 11 amino acids long. The V end was cut by 10 bases, the J end by 7 bases, with 10 bases between. CDR3 protein: CATLSFGELFF. The DNA of the CDR3 is TGTGCCACCCTATCGTTCGGGGAGCTGTTTTTT.

The J gene is TRBJ2-5, the V gene TRBV6-6; TRBD1 agrees at 7 bases. Germline CDR1 MNHNY, CDR2 SVGAGI (reference sequence). J lost 5 bases, V lost 6 bases, and 9 bases had no gene match. The CDR3 sequence is 14 residues long. CDR3 amino acids: CASRSDREWETQYF. CDR3 DNA sequence: TGTGCCAGCAGGAGTGACAGGGAGTGGGAGACCCAGTACTTC.

The chain employs TRBV27 and TRBJ2-2; D unclear. Trimming shortened V by 3 bases and J by 4 bases, and 3 bases separated the two germline ends. CDR3 length: 12 residues. Germline CDR1 and CDR2: MNHEY and SMNVEV (reference sequence). The CDR3 region has the DNA TGTGCCAGCAGTTTCGGCACCGGGGAGCTGTTTTTT. The encoded protein is CASSFGTGELFF.

The chain joins TRBV15 to TRBJ2-6; TRBD2 might be the D (5 bases). This CDR3 is built from 17 residues. Germline CDR1 reads LNHNV; CDR2 reads YYDKDF (reference sequence). Trimming shortened V by 0 bases and J by 0 bases, and 9 bases separated the two germline ends. The CDR3 here is CATSRDSGSSGANVLTF. CDR3 DNA: TGTGCCACCAGCAGAGATTCGGGGAGCTCTGGGGCCAACGTCCTGACTTTC.

The CDR3 nucleotides are TGTGCCAGCAGCCCGGGGAGCGGGGCATCCTACGAGCAGTACTTC. It codes for CASSPGSGASYEQYF. The chain combines TRBV7-3 with TRBJ2-7; 7 bases match TRBD2. V dropped 5 bases and J dropped 1; count of bases not matched to a gene: 8. CDR1 SGHTA and CDR2 FQGTGA come from the germline V gene. The CDR3 contains 15 residues.

The gene calls are TRBV28 and TRBJ2-7; D possibly corresponds to TRBD1 (5 bases). V was cut by 2 bases and J by 4 bases, with 15 bases left in between. CDR3 size: 15 residues. The germline gives CDR1 MDHEN, CDR2 SYDVKM. The CDR3 is CASSLPSRAVYEQYF. Written as DNA, the CDR3 is TGTGCCAGCAGTTTACCGAGCAGGGCGGTTTACGAGCAGTACTTC.

The CDR3: CASRFGTAHSGANVLTF. CDR3 DNA sequence: TGTGCCAGCAGATTCGGGACAGCTCACTCTGGGGCCAACGTCCTGACTTTC. The chain carries TRBV28 and TRBJ2-6; TRBD1 aligns across 7 bases. V shed 6 bases and J 0 bases; nucleotides not matched to a gene: 8. Germline V gene lookup returns CDR1 MDHEN and CDR2 SYDVKM. The CDR3 is 17 amino acids. The full variable domain, with the rest looked up from reference TRBV28 and TRBJ2-6, is DVKVTQSSRYLVKRTGEKVFLECVQDMDHENMFWYRQDPGLGLRLIYFSYDVKMKEKGDIPEGYSVSREKKERFSLILESASTNQTSMYLCASRFGTAHSGANVLTFGAGSRLTVL.

The chain uses TRBV18 and TRBJ2-7; 10 bases fit TRBD1. V shed 5 bases, J shed 5 bases, and the junction held 12 bases outside the gene matches. There are 16 residues in the CDR3. Germline-derived CDR1 and CDR2 are KGHSH and LQKENI. The DNA of the CDR3 is TGTGCCAGCTCATCAACCGGGACAGGGGTGGTGAACGAGCAGTACTTC. It yields the protein CASSSTGTGVVNEQYF.

On this clone: Other DNA sequences in the sample encode the same CDR3. This chain links TRBV30 with TRBJ2-7; possible D gene TRBD2, 5 bases. The CDR3 has 12 amino acids. CDR1 GTSNPN and CDR2 SVGIG come from the germline V gene (reference sequence). V was shortened by 3 bases and J by 3 bases, with 9 bases between the two germline ends. The CDR3 nucleotides are TGTGCCTGGAGCAGTGGAGGCTACGAGCAGTACTTC. Protein product: CAWSSGGYEQYF.

This sequence joins TRBV18 and TRBJ2-7; weak D call: TRBD2 (6 bases). The CDR3 has 14 amino acids. Germline CDR1 and CDR2: KGHSH and LQKENI. V was clipped by 1 base and J by 4 bases, with 11 bases between them. This CDR3 is CASSPHPGVYEQYF. In DNA form, the CDR3 reads TGTGCCAGCTCACCACATCCGGGAGTATACGAGCAGTACTTC.

The chain employs TRBV2 and TRBJ1-2, with D hard to call. CDR1 and CDR2 (germline): SNHLY, FYNNEI. The V end was cut by 7 bases, the J end by 8 bases, with 14 bases between. The CDR3 spans 12 residues. CDR3 region: CASTEDSGGYTF. CDR3 bases: TGTGCCAGCACCGAGGACTCCGGGGGCTACACCTTC. The whole variable domain, filled in from reference TRBV2 and TRBJ1-2, reads EPEVTQTPSHQVTQMGQEVILRCVPISNHLYFYWYRQILGQKVEFLVSFYNNEISEKSEIFDDQFSVERPDGSNFTLKIRSTKLEDSAMYFCASTEDSGGYTFGSGTRLTVV.

V and J are TRBV5-6 and TRBJ1-1; a weak D match, TRBD1 (6 bases). The germline V gene encodes CDR1 SGHDT and CDR2 YYEEEE. V shed 3 bases and J shed 0 bases, with 12 bases lying between them. The CDR3 runs 15 residues. CDR3 nucleotide sequence: TGTGCCAGCAGCTCAACGGGACATTTGAACACTGAAGCTTTCTTT. It encodes CASSSTGHLNTEAFF.

V usage is TRBV7-9 and J usage is TRBJ2-7, with D perhaps TRBD2 (6 bases). The CDR3 extends over 16 amino acids. Germline V gives CDR1 SEHNR, CDR2 FQNEAQ (reference sequence). Trimming left V 3 bases short and J 0 bases short, with 15 bases between. This CDR3 reads CASSLAGGGSSYEQYF. The CDR3 nucleotides are TGTGCCAGCAGCTTGGCCGGGGGTGGTAGCTCCTACGAGCAGTACTTC. Together with reference TRBV7-9 and TRBJ2-7, the CDR3 gives the full variable domain: DTGVSQNPRHKITKRGQNVTFRCDPISEHNRLYWYRQTLGQGPEFLTYFQNEAQLEKSRLLSDRFSAERPKGSFSTLEIQRTEQGDSAMYLCASSLAGGGSSYEQYFGPGTRLTVT.

This chain joins TRBV27 and TRBJ1-1; 7 nucleotides agree with TRBD1. Germline V gene lookup returns CDR1 MNHEY and CDR2 SMNVEV (reference sequence). This CDR3 is 17 amino acids long. V lost 5 bases to trimming and J lost 6 bases; unmatched junction nucleotides: 18. DNA for the CDR3: TGTGCCAGCAGTCACTGGGGGTTGGCAGGGGGGAGTCCTGAAGCTTTCTTT. This sequence encodes CASSHWGLAGGSPEAFF.